This TCR beta chain was sequenced for a study of blood T cell repertoires in COVID-19. About the research overall: Sources were T cells, B-cell-depleted T cells, or PBMCs; the material itself was cDNA or gDNA.

Recovered status applied to Cohort 3 donors who had two consecutive negative PCRs. It also applied to those with clearance or with symptom resolution. CDR1 is KGHSH, CDR2 LQKENI, per germline. The CDR3 length is 15 residues. V lost 3 bases, J lost 9 bases, and 4 bases stayed unmatched. Per the original methods: For nucleated cells, counts were estimated from reference gene primer amplification. Only in-frame clones appear in the TCRdb table, and some are missing; sequencing was by immunoSEQ multiplex PCR. V, J and clone size reflect that table, while D and trimming were determined from the DNA. This repertoire shows 200,000 to 250,000 clones, 82% found once; its top ten account for about 3.3%.

The TCR comes from a woman in her sixties or seventies who had recovered from COVID-19. The V call is TRBV18, the J call TRBJ2-2; 13 bases match TRBD2. The sample comprised PBMCs or T cells enriched from blood (not recorded which). In nucleotides, the CDR3 is TGTGCCAGCTCACCCGGGACTAGCGGGGCCCGGGAGCTGTTTTTT. Its translation: CASSPGTSGARELFF.